This note documents a single TCR beta chain sequence. No antigen is known for it. The record originates from a study of cytomegalovirus exposure and HLA in healthy donors. About the research overall: Earlier results showed 117 million unique TCR beta sequences derived from roughly 200 million T cells. Membership in the Caucasian-associated ancestry cluster was found for about 84% of nearly 400 genotyped donors. Whole-study findings and limits: Usually a TCR sequence was rare, but some public TCRs were found in many donors.

The PCR was carried out with 60 Vbeta primers and 13 Jbeta primers. Source study methods: As a later analysis found, there were 82 million or so unique TCR beta chains, of which roughly 11 million were shared. Sequenced by immunoSEQ multiplex PCR; TCRdb stores in-frame clones only, minus some. That table furnishes V, J and clone size, whereas the DNA furnished D and trimming. Of 110,000 to 150,000 clones listed, roughly 80% were seen once; the top ten hold 1.5% to 2%. The CDR3 sequence is 15 residues long. V lost 5 bases and J lost 0, with 11 bases in between. The V gene's germline CDR1 is SEHNR and CDR2 FQNEAQ (reference sequence).

The gene calls are TRBV7-9 and TRBJ1-3; D may be TRBD1 (5 bases). This receptor was obtained from a female donor in good health and CMV-seronegative. The sample taken for sequencing was PBMCs. CDR3 coding DNA: TGTGCCAGCAGCCTCGGGGGTCTCTCTGGAAACACCATATATTTT. Protein sequence: CASSLGGLSGNTIYF.